These 21 T cell receptor beta chains share one sample of origin, sequenced in a study of CD8+CD57+ T cells in acquired aplastic anemia. Patients chosen for sequencing had CD8+CD57+ cells that had expanded, as shown by flow cytometry. The use of genomic DNA as template underpinned the TCR beta VDJ and CDR3 profiling. TCRdb recomputed calls from the reads with MiXCR, one row per CDR3 protein. The sample holds about 41,000 distinct CDR3 sequences, approximately 63% seen once. Sample: sorted CD4+, CD8+, or CD8+CD57+ T cells (not recorded which) from PBMCs. The receptor source for this set is a human donor with aplastic anemia.

V usage is TRBV6-1 and J usage is TRBJ2-3; the D is unclear. Germline CDR1 and CDR2: MNHNS and SASEGT. The V end lost 3 bases, the J end lost 0 bases, and 10 bases lay between the germline ends. The CDR3 loop spans 15 amino acids. The CDR3 here is CASSERITSTDTQYF. CDR3 DNA sequence: TGTGCCAGCAGTGAGCGGATAACTAGCACAGATACGCAGTATTTT.

This clonotype has a handful of counts. A much larger clonotype is one base distant, so this may be a read error. The V call is TRBV25-1, the J call TRBJ1-2; D may be TRBD1 (5 bases). The CDR3 is 10 amino acids. V shed 7 bases and J shed 7 bases, with 7 bases lying between them. Germline V gives CDR1 MGHDK, CDR2 SYGVNS. The DNA for the CDR3 is TGTGCCAGCAAGGGGCTTGGCTACACCTTC. This translates into CASKGLGYTF.

The chain has TRBV10-2 and TRBJ1-6; D uncertain. The germline CDR1 and CDR2 sequences are WSHSY and SAAADI. The CDR3 spans 13 residues. Trimming stripped 8 bases from V and 10 bases from J, with 15 bases between. DNA for the CDR3: TGCGCCAGCGGAGAGGAACGAACCTCACCCCTCCACTTT. This sequence encodes CASGEERTSPLHF.

Of note for this clonotype: A read error may produce the germline difference seen at one junction end. This chain joins TRBV7-3 and TRBJ2-7; D unclear. From germline, CDR1 is SGHTA and CDR2 FQGTGA. The CDR3 has 13 amino acids. The CDR3 loop is CASSPNAAYEQYF. The CDR3 DNA reads TGTGCTAGCAGCCCCAATGCAGCCTACGAGCAGTACTTC.

The chain employs TRBV20-1 and TRBJ1-2; maybe TRBD1 (5 bases). Germline V gene sequence: CDR1 DFQATT, CDR2 SNEGSKA (reference sequence). Trimming took off 3 bases at V and 3 bases at J, with 14 bases between the two ends. The CDR3 spans 14 residues. The CDR3 is CSASPFRGDYGYTF. As DNA, the CDR3 is TGCAGTGCTAGCCCCTTTAGGGGTGACTATGGCTACACCTTC.

V usage is TRBV2 and J usage is TRBJ2-5; either TRBD1 or TRBD2 may supply D (5 bases each). The CDR3 has 12 residues. The V and J ends lost 1 base and 5 bases respectively, with 5 bases between them. The germline CDR1 and CDR2 sequences are SNHLY and FYNNEI. The chain's CDR3 is CASSEGGETQYF. CDR3 coding DNA: TGTGCCAGCAGTGAAGGGGGGGAGACCCAGTACTTC.

The chain couples TRBV10-3 to TRBJ2-1; 13 bases are a match to TRBD2. The trim removed 2 bases at V and 4 bases at J, leaving 5 bases unmatched. This CDR3 contains 17 residues. The germline V gene has CDR1 ENHRY and CDR2 SYGVKD. The CDR3 is CAISEGGLAGAYNEQFF. CDR3 in DNA: TGTGCCATCAGTGAGGGAGGACTAGCGGGGGCATACAATGAGCAGTTCTTC.

As concerns this clonotype: The CDR3 end shows no conserved phenylalanine or tryptophan, and so a read error is likely. No DNA is shown, since the ends of the CDR3 on it are uncertain; the CDR3 is the one TCRdb lists. The rearrangement joins TRBV25-1 to TRBJ2-2; the DNA was not used to check the table's D call, TRBD2. The CDR3 spans 14 residues, counting both ends. The V gene's germline CDR1 is MGHDK and CDR2 SYGVNS. The CDR3 reads CASSEARDTGELFS.

The chain uses TRBV10-3 and TRBJ2-6, with no clear D. In germline, CDR1 is ENHRY, CDR2 SYGVKD. The CDR3 is made up of 16 amino acids. Trimming removed 2 bases at V and 1 base at J, with 9 bases between. This CDR3 is CAISEQSSSGANVLTF. The CDR3 DNA reads TGTGCCATCAGTGAGCAGTCCTCTTCTGGGGCCAACGTCCTGACTTTC.

V is TRBV2 and J is TRBJ1-1, with D unresolved. The CDR3 has 13 amino acids. The V and J ends lost 7 bases and 2 bases respectively, with 11 bases between them. Germline CDR1 SNHLY, CDR2 FYNNEI. This CDR3 is CASIEGINTEAFF. CDR3 nucleotide sequence: TGTGCCAGCATTGAGGGTATCAACACTGAAGCTTTCTTT.

DNA for the CDR3: TGTGCCACCAGGGCTTCGGGCGGCTACACCTTC. It is translated as CATRASGGYTF. The chain links TRBV24-1 to TRBJ1-2, with unresolved D. CDR1 KGHDR and CDR2 SFDVKD come from the germline V gene. The CDR3 contains 11 residues. V dropped 7 bases and J dropped 8 bases, with 10 bases sitting between them.

This chain connects TRBV20-1 to TRBJ1-1; D may be TRBD1 (6 bases). The CDR3 loop spans 14 amino acids. In germline, CDR1 is DFQATT, CDR2 SNEGSKA (reference sequence). Trimming cost V 3 bases and J 2 bases, with 13 bases left between them. In DNA, the CDR3 is TGCAGTGCTAGGTGGACAGAGTCAAACACTGAAGCTTTCTTT. Translated: CSARWTESNTEAFF.

This chain uses TRBV6-1 with TRBJ1-2, with TRBD1 matching 10 bases. Per germline, CDR1 MNHNS and CDR2 SASEGT. The CDR3 is 16 residues long. Trimming cost V 6 bases and J 7 bases; bases outside gene matches: 14. CDR3 nucleotide sequence: TGTGCCAGCAGCCTACAAACCGGGACAGGGGTCTGTGGCTACACCTTC. Encoded protein: CASSLQTGTGVCGYTF.

Points on this clonotype: Germline is not matched at one junction end, which may reflect a read error. Written as DNA, the CDR3 is TGTGCCAGCAGTGCCCAGCTAGAAGCTTTCTTT. Protein product: CASSAQLEAFF. The chain is built from TRBV10-2 and TRBJ1-1; the D is unclear. This CDR3 is 11 amino acids long. Germline V gives CDR1 WSHSY, CDR2 SAAADI.

The chain has TRBV7-8 and TRBJ1-1; TRBD1 matches at 10 bases. Per germline, CDR1 SGHVS and CDR2 FQNEAQ. After removal of 1 base from V and 4 bases from J, the junction contained 6 bases not matched to a gene. The length of the CDR3 is 16 residues. CDR3 sequence (DNA): TGTGCCAGCAGCTTAGGGACAGGGGGGTACGGCACTGAAGCTTTCTTT. Encoded protein: CASSLGTGGYGTEAFF. Combining the CDR3 with reference TRBV7-8 and TRBJ1-1 gives the whole variable domain GAGVSQSPRYKVAKRGQDVALRCDPISGHVSLFWYQQALGQGPEFLTYFQNEAQLDKSGLPSDRFFAERPEGSVSTLKIQRTQQEDSAVYLCASSLGTGGYGTEAFFGQGTRLTVV.

This clonotype was seen a few times. Its ends do not fully match the called genes, so a read error is possible. This chain uses TRBV29-1 with TRBJ1-2; the D is unclear. There are 12 residues in the CDR3. Germline-derived CDR1 and CDR2 are SQVTM and ANQGSEA. The CDR3 loop reads CSVEDPDYGYTF. The CDR3 DNA reads as TGCAGCGTCGAAGACCCGGACTATGGCTACACCTTC.

The chain couples TRBV7-2 to TRBJ2-5; D gene uncertain. This CDR3 has 14 residues. The germline V and J ends were trimmed by 2 bases and 4 bases, with 11 bases remaining between them. CDR1 and CDR2 from the germline V gene are SGHTA and FQGNSA. This CDR3 is CASSLNGGSETQYF. The CDR3 region has the DNA TGTGCCAGCAGCTTAAACGGTGGATCAGAGACCCAGTACTTC.

The V and J genes are TRBV29-1 and TRBJ2-1; D uncertain. Trimming removed 5 bases at V and 6 bases at J, with 11 bases between. Looked up from germline, CDR1 is SQVTM and CDR2 is ANQGSEA. CDR3 length equals 12 residues. CDR3 sequence (DNA): TGCAGCGTTCAGACGACGGGCAATGAGCAGTTCTTC. This gives the protein CSVQTTGNEQFF.

The chain recombines TRBV2 with TRBJ2-2; tentatively, D is TRBD1 (6 bases). Per the germline V gene, CDR1 is SNHLY and CDR2 is FYNNEI. The ends were cut back, 6 bases at V and 7 bases at J, with 12 bases in the middle. This CDR3 is built from 13 residues. CDR3 in DNA: TGTGCCAGCAGCCTTATACAGGGCGGGGAGCTGTTTTTT. This codes for CASSLIQGGELFF.

This clonotype was seen ten or more times. The chain carries TRBV20-1 and TRBJ2-5; 12 positions agree with TRBD2. V gave up 3 bases and J gave up 4 bases; unmatched junction bases: 9. The CDR3 runs to 16 residues. Germline lookup yields CDR1 DFQATT and CDR2 SNEGSKA (reference sequence). The CDR3 is CSASTTSGGRVETQYF. The CDR3 region has the DNA TGCAGTGCTAGCACTACTAGCGGGGGGCGGGTAGAGACCCAGTACTTC.

The CDR3 bases are TGTGCCAGCAGCCCCGCATCTGGGTACGAGCAGTACTTC. Translating gives CASSPASGYEQYF. This sequence joins TRBV7-2 and TRBJ2-7, with D uncertain. Germline assignment: CDR1 SGHTA and CDR2 FQGNSA. The CDR3 spans 13 residues. V lost 5 bases to trimming and J lost 4 bases, with 12 bases between them.